Below, 27 T cell receptor beta chains from the same sample are listed, as sequenced in a study of OX40 agonist ivuxolimab in advanced cancers. The assay was immunoSEQ multiplex PCR, and TCRdb's table has in-frame clones only and misses some. Of about 71,000 clones listed, about 91% were seen once; the top ten hold roughly 15%. Specimen: CD4+ or CD8+ T cells sorted from blood, collected in a trial of the OX40 agonist ivuxolimab. These receptors all come from an adult with an advanced solid tumor such as melanoma, head and neck, liver or kidney cancer.

J is TRBJ2-1 and V is TRBV4-3; weak D call: TRBD1 (5 bases). There are 16 residues in the CDR3. Between the trimmed V and J ends, which lost 1 base and 7 bases, there was a span of 17 bases. The germline gives CDR1 LGHNA, CDR2 YSLEER. CDR3 in amino acids: CASSQVRGGPSNEQFF. CDR3 sequence (DNA): TGCGCCAGCAGCCAAGTAAGGGGTGGCCCCTCTAATGAGCAGTTCTTC.

The chain carries TRBV6-6 and TRBJ2-1; TRBD2 matches at 8 bases. Germline V CDR1 and CDR2: MNHNY, SVGAGI (reference sequence). The CDR3 consists of 13 residues. J was trimmed by 9 bases and V by 6 bases; bases with no gene match: 7. This chain's CDR3 is CASSTGGQLEQFF. CDR3 coding DNA: TGTGCCAGCAGCACGGGGGGGCAGCTTGAGCAGTTCTTC.

The chain links TRBV7-9 to TRBJ1-5, with no clear D. Germline V gene data show CDR1 as SEHNR and CDR2 as FQNEAQ (reference sequence). The CDR3 extends over 15 amino acids. V lost 1 base, J lost 0 bases, and 7 bases lay in between. The CDR3 nucleotides are TGTGCCAGCAGCTTAGACGGTTATAGCAATCAGCCCCAGCATTTT. Translation: CASSLDGYSNQPQHF.

This chain uses TRBV27 with TRBJ2-3, with D hard to call. CDR3 length: 12 amino acids. The ends were cut back, 5 bases at V and 5 bases at J, with 8 bases in the middle. Germline assignment: CDR1 MNHEY and CDR2 SMNVEV (reference sequence). The CDR3 protein is CASSLILDTQYF. The CDR3 nucleotides are TGTGCCAGCAGTCTCATCCTAGATACGCAGTATTTT.

V is TRBV9 and J is TRBJ1-5; no definite D call. V was cut by 0 bases and J by 2 bases, with 6 bases left in between. CDR3 length: 14 amino acids. Germline assignment: CDR1 SGDLS and CDR2 YYNGEE. The CDR3 sequence is CASSVDWGNQPQHF. The DNA of the CDR3 is TGTGCCAGCAGCGTAGATTGGGGCAATCAGCCCCAGCATTTT.

The chain joins TRBV10-1 to TRBJ2-7, with D perhaps TRBD2 (5 bases). Trimming removed 0 bases at V and 6 bases at J, with 15 bases between. CDR1 and CDR2 from the germline V gene are WNHNN and SYGVQD (reference sequence). The CDR3 sequence is 15 residues long. CDR3 DNA: TGCGCCAGCAGTGAGTCGGAAGTGGGAGTAAGCGAGCAGTACTTC. Residues: CASSESEVGVSEQYF.

V gene TRBV25-1 combines with J gene TRBJ1-1, with a possible D match to TRBD1 (5 bases). Trimming removed 2 bases from V and 1 base from J, with 14 bases in between. The CDR3 has 16 residues. Germline assignment: CDR1 MGHDK and CDR2 SYGVNS. CDR3 sequence: CASSETTTDRNTEAFF. The CDR3 nucleotides read TGTGCCAGCAGTGAAACCACCACAGACAGGAACACTGAAGCTTTCTTT. The variable domain in full, with the rest retrieved from reference TRBV25-1 and TRBJ1-1, is EADIYQTPRYLVIGTGKKITLECSQTMGHDKMYWYQQDPGMELHLIHYSYGVNSTEKGDLSSESTVSRIRTEHFPLTLESARPSHTSQYLCASSETTTDRNTEAFFGQGTRLTVV.

CDR3 sequence: CASSQFEGLETQYF. The CDR3 DNA reads TGCGCCAGCAGCCAATTTGAGGGGCTGGAGACCCAGTACTTC. The V gene is TRBV4-1, the J gene TRBJ2-5; D might be TRBD1 or TRBD2, each matching 5 bases. The ends were cut back, 2 bases at V and 5 bases at J, with 12 bases in the middle. The germline CDR1 and CDR2 sequences are MGHRA and YSYEKL. The CDR3 sequence is 14 residues long.

Here the CDR3 DNA reads TGTGCCAGCAGCGCACTTTTAGGACAGGGGGCTGACACCATATATTTT. Its protein product is CASSALLGQGADTIYF. The V and J genes are TRBV7-9 and TRBJ1-3; 11 bases map to TRBD1. This CDR3 comprises 16 residues. The V gene's germline CDR1 is SEHNR and CDR2 FQNEAQ (reference sequence). Trimming removed 5 bases from V and 8 bases from J; junction bases left unmatched: 11.

This clone showed up just once. This chain's CDR3 is CASSLTGGDTEAFF. In nucleotides, the CDR3 is TGTGCCAGCAGTTTGACAGGGGGGGACACTGAAGCTTTCTTT. The chain uses TRBV28 and TRBJ1-1; 9 positions match TRBD1. Germline CDR1 is MDHEN and CDR2 is SYDVKM. The CDR3 contains 14 residues. Trimming took 3 bases from V and 3 from J; bases not matched to a gene: 2.

This rearrangement joins TRBV15 to TRBJ2-7; 10 bases are shared with TRBD1. Germline V gene data show CDR1 as LNHNV and CDR2 as YYDKDF (reference sequence). Losses at the gene ends were 3 bases for V and 1 base for J; bases not matched to a gene: 6. The CDR3 extends over 16 amino acids. The CDR3 nucleotides read TGTGCCACCAGCAGGGAAGGGGGACAGGGGTCCTACGAGCAGTACTTC. Translated: CATSREGGQGSYEQYF.

The V call is TRBV10-3, the J call TRBJ2-7, with no clear D. Germline V gene sequence: CDR1 ENHRY, CDR2 SYGVKD. V dropped 0 bases and J dropped 0 bases, with 15 bases sitting between them. The CDR3 spans 17 residues. CDR3 in DNA: TGTGCCATCAGTGAGTCTTGGGTGGCAGGAAGCTCCTACGAGCAGTACTTC. Protein: CAISESWVAGSSYEQYF.

Note on this clone: One junction end does not reproduce the germline sequence, and a read error may be involved. This chain links TRBV6-1 with TRBJ2-1, with 8 bases that match TRBD2. CDR1 is MNHNS, CDR2 SASEGT, per germline. CDR3 length equals 16 residues. This CDR3 is CASSEAAGDSYNEQFF. The DNA for the CDR3 is TGTGCCAGCAGCGAAGCAGCGGGAGACTCCTACAATGAGCAGTTCTTC.

As for this clone: The junction does not match germline at one end; this may be a read error. The V gene is TRBV7-6, the J gene TRBJ2-3; D is possibly TRBD1 or TRBD2 (5 bases each). CDR1 and CDR2 from the germline V gene are SGHVS and FNYEAQ. The CDR3 loop spans 18 amino acids. The CDR3 loop reads CASSLDPGPNPDTDTQYF. In DNA form, the CDR3 reads TGTGCCAGCAGTTTAGACCCGGGACCTAACCCGGACACAGATACGCAGTATTTT.

The chain links TRBV7-6 to TRBJ2-2; 12 nucleotides align to TRBD2. Germline CDR1 SGHVS, CDR2 FNYEAQ. The CDR3 extends over 15 amino acids. Losses at the gene ends were 4 bases for V and 4 bases for J; bases not matched to a gene: 1. The CDR3 reads CASSSTSGGTGELFF. Here the CDR3 DNA reads TGTGCCAGCAGCTCGACTAGCGGGGGCACCGGGGAGCTGTTTTTT.

The chain recombines TRBV9 with TRBJ1-1; no definite D call. Trimming left V 2 bases short and J 4 bases short, with 15 bases between. Germline CDR1 reads SGDLS; CDR2 reads YYNGEE. CDR3 length equals 15 residues. CDR3 sequence (DNA): TGTGCCAGCAGCGTCTCGACCGCATCGGCCACTGAAGCTTTCTTT. Amino acids: CASSVSTASATEAFF.

The chain has TRBV5-6 and TRBJ2-1; TRBD2 aligns across 7 bases. The CDR3 sequence is 16 residues long. Germline V gives CDR1 SGHDT, CDR2 YYEEEE. Germline trimming cut 0 bases from V and 6 bases from J; bases unmatched to any gene: 9. CDR3: CASSLGGGRIANEQFF. The CDR3 DNA is TGTGCCAGCAGCTTGGGGGGCGGGAGAATAGCCAATGAGCAGTTCTTC.

Worth noting for this clone: Other DNA sequences in this specimen translate into the identical CDR3. The chain recombines TRBV7-8 with TRBJ2-3, with TRBD2 matching over 13 bases. The CDR3 runs 16 residues. Germline values: CDR1 SGHVS, CDR2 FQNEAQ. The ends lost 5 bases at V and 5 bases at J; junction bases unmatched: 7. The CDR3 reads CASSVGLAGAGDTQYF. The CDR3 DNA reads as TGTGCCAGCAGCGTAGGACTAGCGGGAGCGGGAGATACGCAGTATTTT. Full variable domain (outside the CDR3, taken from reference TRBV7-8 and TRBJ2-3): GAGVSQSPRYKVAKRGQDVALRCDPISGHVSLFWYQQALGQGPEFLTYFQNEAQLDKSGLPSDRFFAERPEGSVSTLKIQRTQQEDSAVYLCASSVGLAGAGDTQYFGPGTRLTVL.

The chain has TRBV7-9 and TRBJ1-5; D unclear. This CDR3 contains 12 residues. The ends were cut back, 4 bases at V and 0 bases at J, with 1 base in the middle. Germline assignment: CDR1 SEHNR and CDR2 FQNEAQ (reference sequence). The CDR3, as DNA: TGTGCCAGCAGCTATAGCAATCAGCCCCAGCATTTT. Protein product: CASSYSNQPQHF.

The chain carries TRBV7-9 and TRBJ2-1; D is perhaps TRBD1 (6 bases). CDR3 length equals 14 residues. Germline assignment: CDR1 SEHNR and CDR2 FQNEAQ (reference sequence). Trimming cost V 1 base and J 7 bases, with 11 bases left between them. The CDR3: CASSLVAGANEQFF. The CDR3 nucleotides are TGTGCCAGCAGCTTAGTGGCAGGGGCGAATGAGCAGTTCTTC.

A note on this clone: A clone one base away is much larger, so this may be a read error. Other nucleotide sequences in the sample specify the same CDR3. The rearrangement links TRBV7-9 to TRBJ2-1; possibly TRBD1 or TRBD2 for D (5 bases each). This CDR3 comprises 12 residues. Germline V gene lookup returns CDR1 SEHNR and CDR2 FQNEAQ (reference sequence). Between the trimmed V and J ends, which lost 3 bases and 6 bases, there was a span of 6 bases. The CDR3 DNA reads TGTGCCAGCAGCTTGAGGGGCAATGAGCAGTTCTTC. Encoded protein: CASSLRGNEQFF. The full variable domain, its missing parts supplied by reference TRBV7-9 and TRBJ2-1, is DTGVSQNPRHKITKRGQNVTFRCDPISEHNRLYWYRQTLGQGPEFLTYFQNEAQLEKSRLLSDRFSAERPKGSFSTLEIQRTEQGDSAMYLCASSLRGNEQFFGPGTRLTVL.

The V gene is TRBV28, the J gene TRBJ2-5, with TRBD2 matching over 7 bases. The CDR3 covers 16 residues. Unmatched junction bases numbered 7, after V lost 2 bases and J lost 1 base. Germline V gene sequence: CDR1 MDHEN, CDR2 SYDVKM. CDR3 residues: CASSLLGEGIQETQYF. In DNA, the CDR3 is TGTGCCAGCAGTTTACTGGGGGAGGGTATCCAAGAGACCCAGTACTTC.

This chain uses TRBV28 with TRBJ2-3, with 8 bases aligning to TRBD1. The CDR3 contains 16 residues. Germline values: CDR1 MDHEN, CDR2 SYDVKM. Trimming took 3 bases from V and 4 from J; bases not matched to a gene: 9. The CDR3 region has the DNA TGTGCCAGCAGTTTTTGGAGGACAGGGAGGCCAGATACGCAGTATTTT. Protein sequence: CASSFWRTGRPDTQYF.

The V call is TRBV27, the J call TRBJ1-5; the match to TRBD1 covers 7 bases. Trimming removed 2 bases from V and 2 bases from J; junction bases left unmatched: 3. The CDR3 covers 15 residues. The germline V gene encodes CDR1 MNHEY and CDR2 SMNVEV (reference sequence). This CDR3 reads CASSLLTGGNQPQHF. The DNA of the CDR3 is TGTGCCAGCAGTTTACTCACAGGGGGCAATCAGCCCCAGCATTTT.

The chain employs TRBV5-8 and TRBJ2-6; D call uncertain. The germline V gene has CDR1 SGHTS and CDR2 YDEGEE. This CDR3 has 14 residues. V was trimmed by 0 bases and J by 4 bases, leaving 5 bases between them. This CDR3 is CASSLGYGANVLTF. DNA of the CDR3: TGTGCCAGCAGCTTGGGCTACGGGGCCAACGTCCTGACTTTC. Complete variable domain (other parts from reference TRBV5-8 and TRBJ2-6): EAGVTQSPTHLIKTRGQQATLRCSPISGHTSVYWYQQALGLGLQFLLWYDEGEERNRGNFPPRFSGRQFPNYSSELNVNALELEDSALYLCASSLGYGANVLTFGAGSRLTVL.

The rearrangement joins TRBV4-2 to TRBJ2-1, with 7 bases matching TRBD1. The CDR3 extends over 14 amino acids. The junction had 3 bases not matched to a gene; V was cut back by 0 bases and J by 7 bases. Germline loops: CDR1 LGHNA, CDR2 YNFKEQ. The CDR3 is CASSQETGWNEQFF. CDR3 bases: TGTGCCAGCAGCCAAGAGACAGGGTGGAATGAGCAGTTCTTC.

The chain joins TRBV28 to TRBJ1-2, with unresolved D. This CDR3 is 11 amino acids long. Trimming cost V 2 bases and J 5 bases, with 3 bases left between them. From germline, CDR1 is MDHEN and CDR2 SYDVKM. CDR3 DNA sequence: TGTGCCAGCAGTTTACGGTATGGCTACACCTTC. The encoded protein is CASSLRYGYTF.